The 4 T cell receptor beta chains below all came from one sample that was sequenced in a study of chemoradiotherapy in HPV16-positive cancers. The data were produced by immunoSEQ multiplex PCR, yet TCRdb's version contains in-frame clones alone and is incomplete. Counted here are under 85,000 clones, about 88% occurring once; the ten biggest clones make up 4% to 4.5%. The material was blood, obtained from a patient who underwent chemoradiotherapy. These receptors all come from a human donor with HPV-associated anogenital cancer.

CDR3 loop: CAWSEGQGQFF. In nucleotides, the CDR3 is TGTGCCTGGAGTGAGGGACAGGGCCAGTTCTTC. The chain recombines TRBV30 with TRBJ2-1; 9 bases line up with TRBD1. This CDR3 region has 11 residues. The germline V gene encodes CDR1 GTSNPN and CDR2 SVGIG (reference sequence). J gave up 13 bases and V 1 base, and 2 bases lay outside the gene matches.

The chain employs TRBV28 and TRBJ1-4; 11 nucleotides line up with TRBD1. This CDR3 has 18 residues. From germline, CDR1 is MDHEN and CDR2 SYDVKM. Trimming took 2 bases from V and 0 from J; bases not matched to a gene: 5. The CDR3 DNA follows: TGTGCCAGCAGTTTAAGCCCGGGACAGGGGGCAACTAATGAAAAACTGTTTTTT. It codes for CASSLSPGQGATNEKLFF.

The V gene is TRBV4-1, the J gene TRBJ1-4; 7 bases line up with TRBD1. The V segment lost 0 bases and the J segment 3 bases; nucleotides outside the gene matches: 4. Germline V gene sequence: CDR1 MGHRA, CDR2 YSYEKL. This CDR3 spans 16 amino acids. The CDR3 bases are TGCGCCAGCAGCCAAGATTGGACAGGCCCTAATGAAAAACTGTTTTTT. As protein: CASSQDWTGPNEKLFF.

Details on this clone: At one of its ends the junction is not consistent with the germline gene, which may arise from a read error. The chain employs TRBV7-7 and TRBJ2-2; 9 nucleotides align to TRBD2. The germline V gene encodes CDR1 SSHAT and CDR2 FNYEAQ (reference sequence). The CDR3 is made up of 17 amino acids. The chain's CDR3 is CASSLTRLAVNTGELFF. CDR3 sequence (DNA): TGTGCTAGCAGCTTAACCCGACTAGCGGTGAACACCGGGGAGCTGTTTTTT.